Listed below are T cell receptor beta chains from one sample, sequenced in a study of CD4 T cells in relation to SARS-CoV-2 and coronaviruses. Generated by immunoSEQ multiplex PCR, the TCRdb table keeps only in-frame clones and is missing some. This sample yields about 59,000 clones, of which just over 85% are seen a single time; more than 1.1% belongs to the top ten. Sequencing used memory CD4+ T cells from PBMCs. The receptors were sampled from a human donor in good health. CDR3s leave out the opening cysteine and the closing phenylalanine or tryptophan. A D gene is named only where the DNA matches it firmly.

j_call: TRBJ1-3
d_call: NA
v_call: TRBV6-5
cdr3_aa: ASSYRGPLSGNTIY

j_call: TRBJ2-7
d_call: NA
v_call: TRBV7-9
cdr3_aa: ASSGELVGDEQY

j_call: TRBJ2-1
d_call: TRBD2
v_call: TRBV10-1
cdr3_aa: ASPGAGEYNEQF

j_call: TRBJ1-2
d_call: NA
v_call: TRBV2
cdr3_aa: ASKTQGGGSGYT

j_call: TRBJ1-5
d_call: NA
v_call: TRBV3-1/TRBV3-2
cdr3_aa: ASSQVGKQPQH

j_call: TRBJ2-5
d_call: TRBD2
v_call: TRBV5-4
cdr3_aa: ASSLSRGGETQY

j_call: TRBJ2-3
d_call: TRBD2
v_call: TRBV5-1
cdr3_aa: ASSASGISTDTQY

j_call: TRBJ1-2
d_call: NA
v_call: TRBV13
cdr3_aa: ASNPGARNYGYT

j_call: TRBJ1-5
d_call: TRBD1
v_call: TRBV19
cdr3_aa: ASSITVSGGGIQPQH

j_call: TRBJ2-7
d_call: NA
v_call: TRBV19
cdr3_aa: ASSINPGLHEQY

j_call: TRBJ1-2
d_call: NA
v_call: TRBV29-1
cdr3_aa: SVFGGRNDGYT

j_call: TRBJ2-1
d_call: TRBD2
v_call: TRBV25-1
cdr3_aa: ASSESLAGDNEQF

j_call: TRBJ2-7
d_call: NA
v_call: TRBV27
cdr3_aa: ASSLGPSYEQY

j_call: TRBJ2-7
d_call: TRBD2
v_call: TRBV15
cdr3_aa: ATSRELAGGYEQY

j_call: TRBJ2-3
d_call: TRBD1
v_call: TRBV5-4
cdr3_aa: ASSPSLDRGQGGTQY

j_call: TRBJ2-5
d_call: NA
v_call: TRBV7-8
cdr3_aa: ASTRGVKETQY

j_call: TRBJ1-2
d_call: NA
v_call: TRBV19
cdr3_aa: ASSIIEVGYGYT

j_call: TRBJ1-5
d_call: NA
v_call: TRBV4-2
cdr3_aa: ASSQEGGQPQH

j_call: TRBJ1-3
d_call: NA
v_call: TRBV4-2
cdr3_aa: ASSQEQSGNTIY

j_call: TRBJ2-7
d_call: NA
v_call: TRBV28
cdr3_aa: ASSLFLSLVEQY

j_call: TRBJ2-7
d_call: NA
v_call: TRBV6-5
cdr3_aa: ASSRPGVPYEQY

j_call: TRBJ2-1
d_call: NA
v_call: TRBV7-2
cdr3_aa: ASSLGGLRSRNEQF

j_call: TRBJ2-7
d_call: TRBD2
v_call: TRBV6-2/TRBV6-3
cdr3_aa: ASSHSAGGLSYEQY

j_call: TRBJ2-7
d_call: NA
v_call: TRBV9
cdr3_aa: ASSVATPRVGEQY

j_call: TRBJ1-3
d_call: NA
v_call: TRBV12-5
cdr3_aa: ASGLYGDSGNTIY

j_call: TRBJ2-7
d_call: NA
v_call: TRBV7-3
cdr3_aa: ASSLGTPYEQY

j_call: TRBJ1-1
d_call: NA
v_call: TRBV28
cdr3_aa: ASSQTGTEAF

j_call: TRBJ2-7
d_call: TRBD1
v_call: TRBV5-6
cdr3_aa: ASSPTGTGQYEQY

j_call: TRBJ2-3
d_call: TRBD1
v_call: TRBV19
cdr3_aa: ASSMGQGATDTQY

j_call: TRBJ2-7
d_call: NA
v_call: TRBV27
cdr3_aa: ASRDSDSYEQY

j_call: TRBJ2-1
d_call: NA
v_call: TRBV4-2
cdr3_aa: ASSQDGGQNNEQF

j_call: TRBJ2-2
d_call: NA
v_call: TRBV7-3
cdr3_aa: ASSLRSGELF

j_call: TRBJ1-2
d_call: NA
v_call: TRBV11-2
cdr3_aa: ASSLVGTNDGYT

j_call: TRBJ1-1
d_call: NA
v_call: TRBV7-2
cdr3_aa: ASQPVVGVLLTEAF

j_call: TRBJ2-7
d_call: TRBD2
v_call: TRBV18
cdr3_aa: ASSTPGLAASYEQY

j_call: TRBJ2-3
d_call: TRBD2
v_call: TRBV27
cdr3_aa: ASRRERGASGGADTQY

j_call: TRBJ2-7
d_call: NA
v_call: TRBV7-6
cdr3_aa: ASSLNRDNEQY

j_call: TRBJ1-1
d_call: NA
v_call: TRBV18
cdr3_aa: ASSANLDTEAF

j_call: TRBJ1-1
d_call: NA
v_call: TRBV6-1
cdr3_aa: ASSESAKPEAF

j_call: TRBJ2-7
d_call: NA
v_call: TRBV27
cdr3_aa: ASTVNRDQGEQY

j_call: TRBJ2-3
d_call: NA
v_call: TRBV11-2
cdr3_aa: ASSLGTDTQY

j_call: TRBJ1-6
d_call: NA
v_call: TRBV27
cdr3_aa: ASSLMQVNSPLH

j_call: TRBJ2-7
d_call: NA
v_call: TRBV12-3/TRBV12-4
cdr3_aa: ASSQGGYEQY

j_call: TRBJ2-3
d_call: NA
v_call: TRBV5-1
cdr3_aa: ASSLSSGEDTQY

j_call: TRBJ2-1
d_call: TRBD2
v_call: TRBV7-8
cdr3_aa: ASRSGTSGGVF

j_call: TRBJ2-2
d_call: NA
v_call: TRBV6-5
cdr3_aa: ASRRQQNTGELF

j_call: TRBJ1-3
d_call: NA
v_call: TRBV5-4
cdr3_aa: ASSLGGSDVSGNTIY

j_call: TRBJ2-1
d_call: TRBD2
v_call: TRBV7-7
cdr3_aa: ASSLASGTYNEQF

j_call: TRBJ2-5
d_call: NA
v_call: TRBV2
cdr3_aa: ASRDRAGTETQY

j_call: TRBJ2-5
d_call: NA
v_call: TRBV20-1
cdr3_aa: SAPAQETQY

j_call: TRBJ2-1
d_call: TRBD2
v_call: TRBV3-1/TRBV3-2
cdr3_aa: ASSQDSSGTDEQF

j_call: TRBJ1-2
d_call: NA
v_call: TRBV27
cdr3_aa: ASKIGVGHGYT

j_call: TRBJ2-2
d_call: NA
v_call: TRBV19
cdr3_aa: ASSILGTRNTGELF

j_call: TRBJ2-3
d_call: NA
v_call: TRBV7-2
cdr3_aa: ASSRSQGDTQY

j_call: TRBJ2-2
d_call: NA
v_call: TRBV6-1
cdr3_aa: ASSERQVTGELF

j_call: TRBJ2-7
d_call: NA
v_call: TRBV15
cdr3_aa: ATSRDQGTGEQY

j_call: TRBJ1-5
d_call: NA
v_call: TRBV19
cdr3_aa: ASSIEFKGALYSNQPQH

j_call: TRBJ2-3
d_call: TRBD1
v_call: TRBV19
cdr3_aa: ASTRTGGAPDTQY

j_call: TRBJ1-6
d_call: NA
v_call: TRBV30
cdr3_aa: AWSPFTTSPLH

j_call: TRBJ2-3
d_call: TRBD1
v_call: TRBV18
cdr3_aa: ASSPGLGTGGSDTQY